These 24 T cell receptor beta chains were sequenced from one sample in a study of metastatic and nonmetastatic thyroid tumors. Patients were all untreated before their thyroid surgery. TCRdb reanalyzed the PCR reads with MiXCR. Of some 93,000 clones listed, 9.5% to 15% are singletons. The sample taken for sequencing was blood. The receptors were gathered from a female donor with papillary thyroid cancer or a benign thyroid nodule (not recorded which). Some clones in this sample may be carry-over from other donors' samples.

This clone has ten or more counts. The rearrangement links TRBV11-2 to TRBJ2-7, with 7 positions matching TRBD2. After removal of 5 bases from V and 1 base from J, the junction contained 8 bases not matched to a gene. CDR1 is SGHAT, CDR2 FQNNGV, per germline. This CDR3 is 15 amino acids long. The CDR3 loop is CASSRTSAHSYEQYF. As DNA, the CDR3 is TGTGCCAGCAGCCGCACTAGCGCACATTCCTACGAGCAGTACTTC.

This clone has only a few counts. The rearrangement uses TRBV20-1 and TRBJ2-1; 9 positions agree with TRBD2. The CDR3 contains 16 residues. The germline V gene has CDR1 DFQATT and CDR2 SNEGSKA (reference sequence). V trimming: 3 bases; J trimming: 7 bases; junction bases outside the gene matches: 13. CDR3 DNA: TGCAGTGCTAGGTTGAGCGGGAGGACTTTGGGGAATGAGCAGTTCTTC. Its translation: CSARLSGRTLGNEQFF.

In this sample, this clone turned up a few times. One base away lies a much larger clone, so this may be a sequencing read error. The chain recombines TRBV6-1 with TRBJ2-2, with D unresolved. Germline V gene data show CDR1 as MNHNS and CDR2 as SASEGT. Trimming took 4 bases from V and 3 from J, leaving 9 bases between them. The CDR3 spans 14 residues. The CDR3 reads CASSAERDTGELFF. The CDR3 DNA reads as TGTGCCAGCAGTGCGGAGAGAGACACCGGGGAGCTGTTTTTT.

This clone came up many times. The V gene is TRBV14, the J gene TRBJ1-2, with 8 positions matching TRBD1. The germline gives CDR1 SGHDN, CDR2 FVKESK. This CDR3 spans 13 amino acids. V dropped 5 bases and J dropped 7; count of bases not matched to a gene: 6. For the CDR3, the DNA is TGTGCCAGCAGCTACGACAGGGGCGTTGGCTACACCTTC. Its protein product is CASSYDRGVGYTF.

In its sample, this clone was seen many times. The chain has TRBV9 and TRBJ1-2; 7 nucleotides line up with TRBD1. This CDR3 region has 12 residues. V was pared by 3 bases and J by 6 bases, with 2 bases of the junction left unmatched. Germline CDR1 and CDR2: SGDLS and YYNGEE. CDR3 residues: CASSGQGDGYTF. CDR3 nucleotides: TGTGCCAGCAGCGGACAGGGAGATGGCTACACCTTC.

This clone was observed many times. V is TRBV28 and J is TRBJ1-1; D is ambiguous. Germline-derived CDR1 and CDR2 are MDHEN and SYDVKM. The CDR3 extends over 12 amino acids. In DNA form, the CDR3 reads TGTGGGGTAGCCTGGGGTAGCACTGAAGCTTTCTTT. Translation: CGVAWGSTEAFF.

Details on this clone: A much larger clone differs from this one at a single base, so this may be a read error. The CDR3 region has the DNA TGCGCCAACGCCCAGGGGGAGCGGAAGGACTTC. This sequence encodes CANAQGERKDF. V gene TRBV10-2 combines with J gene TRBJ2-7; 7 positions agree with TRBD1. Per germline, CDR1 WSHSY and CDR2 SAAADI. The CDR3 covers 11 residues.

This clone was observed a few times. The chain has TRBV6-5 and TRBJ2-5; a possible D gene is TRBD2 (5 bases). In germline, CDR1 is MNHEY, CDR2 SVGAGI. Trimming removed 6 bases from V and 1 base from J, with 9 bases in between. CDR3 length: 13 residues. The CDR3 sequence is CASRLAFQETQYF. The CDR3, as DNA: TGTGCCAGCAGATTAGCGTTCCAAGAGACCCAGTACTTC.

This clone was counted many times. The chain uses TRBV28 and TRBJ2-3, with 7 bases identical to TRBD1. V was pared by 6 bases and J by 8 bases, with 5 bases of the junction left unmatched. Germline CDR1 reads MDHEN; CDR2 reads SYDVKM. This CDR3 has 12 amino acids. The CDR3 loop reads CASREGGGTQYF. The CDR3 nucleotides read TGTGCCAGCAGGGAAGGGGGCGGTACGCAGTATTTT.

The sample holds one count of this clone. This chain uses TRBV5-1 with TRBJ2-1; 9 bases fit TRBD1. From germline, CDR1 is SGHRS and CDR2 YFSETQ. This CDR3 has 16 residues. Trimming at V came to 1 base and at J to 5 bases, leaving 7 bases not matched to a gene. CDR3 DNA: TGCGCCAGCAGCTTGCCAGGACAGGGGACAAACAATGAGCAGTTCTTC. Encoded protein: CASSLPGQGTNNEQFF. Full variable domain (rest looked up from reference TRBV5-1 and TRBJ2-1): KAGVTQTPRYLIKTRGQQVTLSCSPISGHRSVSWYQQTPGQGLQFLFEYFSETQRNKGNFPGRFSGRQFSNSRSEMNVSTLELGDSALYLCASSLPGQGTNNEQFFGPGTRLTVL.

Notes on this clone: The junction differs from germline at one of its ends, possibly a read error. The chain uses TRBV12-3 or TRBV12-4 and TRBJ2-7, with D unresolved. The CDR3 has 12 amino acids. CDR3 in amino acids: CAISFQGYGQYF. The CDR3, as DNA: TGTGCCATCAGTTTCCAAGGCTACGGGCAGTACTTC.

J is TRBJ2-1 and V is TRBV6-2 or TRBV6-3, with D tentatively TRBD1 or TRBD2 (5 bases each). In germline, CDR1 is MNHEY, CDR2 SVGEGT. V was pared by 10 bases and J by 4 bases, with 32 bases between. The CDR3 is 19 amino acids. The CDR3: CANLRIGTQAIQIYNEQFF. The CDR3, as DNA: TGTGCCAACCTAAGGATCGGGACCCAAGCCATTCAAATATACAATGAGCAGTTCTTC.

This clone showed up just a few times. A read error is possible here, since a much larger clone lies one base away. The J gene is TRBJ2-1, the V gene TRBV11-3, with a tentative D call TRBD2 (6 bases). CDR1 is SGHNT, CDR2 YENEEA, per germline. The CDR3 has 14 residues. Written as DNA, the CDR3 is TGTGCCAGCAGCTTAGAACTAGCTACCGGTGAGCAGCTCTTC. As protein: CASSLELATGEQLF.

This clone was found a few times. This could be a read error, since a much larger clone is one nucleotide away. The chain has TRBV27 and TRBJ2-2, with TRBD2 as a possible D gene (6 bases). V lost 1 base to trimming and J lost 3 bases, with 6 bases between them. This CDR3 is 14 amino acids long. CDR1 is MNHEY, CDR2 SMNVEV, per germline (reference sequence). CDR3 region: CASSLWRDTGELFF. The CDR3 coding sequence is TGTGCCAGCAGTTTATGGAGGGACACCGGGGAGCTGTTTTTT.

This clone showed up many times. The chain recombines TRBV9 with TRBJ2-1; 8 bases are a match to TRBD1. Germline V CDR1 and CDR2: SGDLS, YYNGEE. The V segment lost 4 bases and the J segment 0 bases; nucleotides outside the gene matches: 6. The CDR3 consists of 16 residues. The CDR3 spells CASSRTGNPSYNEQFF. CDR3 sequence (DNA): TGTGCCAGCAGCAGGACAGGGAACCCCTCCTACAATGAGCAGTTCTTC.

This clone was recorded at least ten times. The CDR3 nucleotides are TGTGCCAGCAGGGGGTCCTCCTACGAGCAGTACTTC. Protein product: CASRGSSYEQYF. The chain carries TRBV6-1 and TRBJ2-7; D remains ambiguous. Looked up from germline, CDR1 is MNHNS and CDR2 is SASEGT. The germline V and J ends were trimmed by 6 bases and 0 bases, with 6 bases remaining between them. The CDR3 loop spans 12 amino acids.

The chain is built from TRBV7-2 and TRBJ1-4; TRBD1 might be the D (6 bases). Trimming left V 5 bases short and J 9 bases short, with 10 bases between. The CDR3 loop spans 12 amino acids. The V gene's germline CDR1 is SGHTA and CDR2 FQGNSA. CDR3 loop: CASSQWGQKLFF. DNA for the CDR3: TGTGCCAGCAGCCAATGGGGGCAAAAACTGTTTTTT.

This clone showed up many times. This rearrangement joins TRBV7-6 to TRBJ2-2; 12 nucleotides line up with TRBD2. Germline lookup yields CDR1 SGHVS and CDR2 FNYEAQ. The CDR3 consists of 17 residues. With V trimmed by 6 bases and J by 5 bases, 10 bases remained unmatched. The CDR3 loop reads CASRPGLAGLATGELFF. Here the CDR3 DNA reads TGTGCCAGCAGACCCGGACTAGCGGGATTAGCGACCGGGGAGCTGTTTTTT. Based on the CDR3 plus reference TRBV7-6 and TRBJ2-2, the full variable domain is GAGVSQSPRYKVTKRGQDVALRCDPISGHVSLYWYRQALGQGPEFLTYFNYEAQQDKSGLPNDRFSAERPEGSISTLTIQRTEQRDSAMYRCASRPGLAGLATGELFFGEGSRLTVL.

On this clone: One base away lies a much larger clone, so this may be a sequencing read error. The genes are TRBV28 and TRBJ2-3; unclear D gene. V lost 11 bases and J 2 bases, leaving 14 bases between the germline ends. From germline, CDR1 is MDHEN and CDR2 SYDVKM. The CDR3 loop spans 13 amino acids. The CDR3 spells CACLGSVTDTQYF. CDR3 sequence (DNA): TGTGCCTGCTTGGGTAGTGTCACAGATACGCAGTATTTT.

A remark on this clone: A single base separates this from a much larger clone, so it may be a read error. Other DNA variants within this sample encode the same CDR3. V gene TRBV20-1 combines with J gene TRBJ2-1, with D tentatively TRBD2 (5 bases). Looked up from germline, CDR1 is DFQATT and CDR2 is SNEGSKA (reference sequence). The CDR3 is 14 residues long. This chain's CDR3 is CSARDVLGGNEQFF. The CDR3 DNA reads as TGCAGTGCCAGAGACGTCCTAGGAGGTAATGAGCAGTTCTTC.

This clone was seen ten or more times. The J gene is TRBJ2-7, the V gene TRBV7-8, with TRBD2 identical over 10 bases. The trim removed 1 base at V and 1 base at J, leaving 1 base unmatched. This CDR3 comprises 15 residues. The germline V gene encodes CDR1 SGHVS and CDR2 FQNEAQ. The CDR3 loop is CASSLGAGGSYEQYF. DNA for the CDR3: TGTGCCAGCAGCTTAGGAGCGGGAGGGTCCTACGAGCAGTACTTC.

In its sample, this clone was seen many times. The chain couples TRBV9 to TRBJ2-1, with 7 bases that match TRBD2. CDR1 is SGDLS, CDR2 YYNGEE, per germline. CDR3 size: 16 residues. Unmatched junction bases numbered 14, after V lost 7 bases and J lost 4 bases. The CDR3 region is CASSTTSLPLYNEQFF. CDR3 DNA: TGTGCCAGCTCCACGACTAGCCTCCCCCTTTACAATGAGCAGTTCTTC. Filled out from reference TRBV9 and TRBJ2-1, the complete variable domain reads DSGVTQTPKHLITATGQRVTLRCSPRSGDLSVYWYQQSLDQGLQFLIQYYNGEERAKGNILERFSAQQFPDLHSELNLSSLELGDSALYFCASSTTSLPLYNEQFFGPGTRLTVL.

This clone was found many times. The chain joins TRBV28 to TRBJ1-3; perhaps TRBD1 as D (6 bases). V lost 6 bases, J lost 1 base, and 13 bases lay in between. The CDR3 contains 15 residues. Germline V CDR1 and CDR2: MDHEN, SYDVKM. CDR3 sequence: CASRWTDRSGNTIYF. The DNA for the CDR3 is TGTGCCAGCAGGTGGACAGATCGTTCTGGAAACACCATATATTTT.

Many counts were recorded for this clone. The genes are TRBV6-1 and TRBJ2-5; a weak D match, TRBD2 (6 bases). CDR3 length: 15 amino acids. V was clipped by 5 bases and J by 2 bases, with 15 bases between them. Germline assignment: CDR1 MNHNS and CDR2 SASEGT. CDR3 DNA: TGTGCCAGCAGTTCGACGGGAGAAACACAAGAGACCCAGTACTTC. Encoded protein: CASSSTGETQETQYF.